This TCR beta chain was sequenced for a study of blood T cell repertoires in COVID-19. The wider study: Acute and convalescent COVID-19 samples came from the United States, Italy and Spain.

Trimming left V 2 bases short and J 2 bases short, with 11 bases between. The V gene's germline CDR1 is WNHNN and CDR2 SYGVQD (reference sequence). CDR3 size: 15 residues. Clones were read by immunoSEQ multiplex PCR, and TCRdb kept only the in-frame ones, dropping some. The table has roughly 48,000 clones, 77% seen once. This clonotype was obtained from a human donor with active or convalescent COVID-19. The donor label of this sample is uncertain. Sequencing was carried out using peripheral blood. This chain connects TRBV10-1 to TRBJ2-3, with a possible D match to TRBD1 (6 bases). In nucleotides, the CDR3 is TGCGCCAGCAGTGAGCCCCGGACAGACACAGATACGCAGTATTTT. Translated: CASSEPRTDTDTQYF.